This is a list of T cell receptor beta chains from one sample in a study of blood T cell repertoires in COVID-19. The protocol was immunoSEQ multiplex PCR, while the TCRdb copy is restricted to in-frame clones and leaves out a portion. The sample consists of about 110,000 clones, under 85% of them appearing once. The source material was peripheral blood. Receptors were obtained from a woman aged 70-85 years with acute or convalescent COVID-19. CDR3s include the opening cysteine and the closing phenylalanine or tryptophan. The order of the fields is clone size, D gene, V gene, J gene, CDR3 DNA, CDR3 protein. D genes are given only for firm matches. Clone size, where shown, is once, few, many, or a class for clones that have expanded.

size: .; D: TRBD2; V: TRBV7-3; J: TRBJ2-7; DNA: TGTGCCAGCAGCTTAATGGCTAGCGGCCCCTACGAGCAGTACTTC; CDR3: CASSLMASGPYEQYF
size: .; D: TRBD1; V: TRBV7-9; J: TRBJ1-6; DNA: TGTGCCAGCAGCTTGGGACAGGCAAATAATTCACCCCTCCACTTT; CDR3: CASSLGQANNSPLHF
size: .; D: .; V: TRBV28; J: TRBJ2-6; DNA: TGTGCCAGCAGTTTCCGCAGGGTCTCTGGGGCCAACGTCCTGACTTTC; CDR3: CASSFRRVSGANVLTF
size: .; D: .; V: TRBV11-3; J: TRBJ2-1; DNA: TGTGCCAGCAGCCCGGGGGAGGTTTCATTCAATGAGCAGTTCTTC; CDR3: CASSPGEVSFNEQFF
size: .; D: .; V: TRBV28; J: TRBJ1-1; DNA: TGTGCCAGCAGTTTATCCGTGTTTTCGATGGGGACTTCGTACACTGAAGCTTTCTTT; CDR3: CASSLSVFSMGTSYTEAFF
size: once; D: TRBD2; V: TRBV29-1; J: TRBJ2-1; DNA: TGCAGCGTTGATGACGGGACTAGCGGGGGCTACAATGAGCAGTTCTTC; CDR3: CSVDDGTSGGYNEQFF
size: once; D: TRBD2; V: TRBV9; J: TRBJ2-7; DNA: TGTGCCAGCAGCCCCCGGACTAGCGGGGGCGAGCAGTACTTC; CDR3: CASSPRTSGGEQYF
size: .; D: .; V: TRBV19; J: TRBJ2-3; DNA: TGTGCCAGTAGTATTCACGGGGGGCCTAGCACAGATACGCAGTATTTT; CDR3: CASSIHGGPSTDTQYF
size: .; D: TRBD1; V: TRBV11-2; J: TRBJ2-5; DNA: TGTGCCAGCAGCTTAGTGCCGGGACAGGGATCAACCCAGTACTTC; CDR3: CASSLVPGQGSTQYF
size: .; D: .; V: TRBV3-1/TRBV3-2; J: TRBJ1-2; DNA: TGTGCCAGCAGCCCTACACAGACACAGAATAGTGGCTACACCTTC; CDR3: CASSPTQTQNSGYTF
size: .; D: TRBD2; V: TRBV7-3; J: TRBJ2-7; DNA: TGTGCCAGCAGCCCTGGGACTACCCGGGAGCAGTACTTC; CDR3: CASSPGTTREQYF
size: .; D: .; V: TRBV28; J: TRBJ1-5; DNA: TGTGCCAGCAGTTTTCTGTTTAGCAATCAGCCCCAGCATTTT; CDR3: CASSFLFSNQPQHF
size: .; D: .; V: TRBV18; J: TRBJ1-3; DNA: TGTGCCAGCTCACCAGCCCGCGCTGGAAACACCATATATTTT; CDR3: CASSPARAGNTIYF
size: .; D: .; V: TRBV28; J: TRBJ2-5; DNA: TGTGCCAGCAGTTTATGGGAAGACAGAAGACAAGAGACCCAGTACTTC; CDR3: CASSLWEDRRQETQYF
size: .; D: .; V: TRBV13; J: TRBJ1-2; DNA: TGTGCCAGCAGCACCGGGGCGGGAGACTATGGCTACACCTTC; CDR3: CASSTGAGDYGYTF
size: .; D: .; V: TRBV5-1; J: TRBJ2-3; DNA: TGCGCCAGCTCATTGGGGACTAGCACAGATACGCAGTATTTT; CDR3: CASSLGTSTDTQYF
size: .; D: TRBD1; V: TRBV6-6; J: TRBJ1-4; DNA: TGTGCCAGCAGTTCAGCCGGGACAGGCGAAAAACTGTTTTTT; CDR3: CASSSAGTGEKLFF
size: .; D: TRBD1; V: TRBV2; J: TRBJ1-6; DNA: TGTGCCAGCAAAGGGACAGGGAGTTCACCCCTCCACTTT; CDR3: CASKGTGSSPLHF
size: .; D: TRBD1; V: TRBV7-8; J: TRBJ2-7; DNA: TGTGCCAGCAGCTTAACCCAACAGGGGGCATCCTACGAGCAGTACTTC; CDR3: CASSLTQQGASYEQYF
size: .; D: .; V: TRBV28; J: TRBJ1-2; DNA: TGTGCCAGCAGTTTCATGGGTGGGGAGGGCTACACCTTC; CDR3: CASSFMGGEGYTF
size: .; D: .; V: TRBV6-5; J: TRBJ1-1; DNA: TGTGCCAGCAGTTACAGGGGGTTGGGCACTGAAGCTTTCTTT; CDR3: CASSYRGLGTEAFF
size: .; D: TRBD2; V: TRBV10-2; J: TRBJ2-2; DNA: TGCGCCAGCAGTGAAGGACTAGCGGGAGGGCTCGGGGAGCTGTTTTTT; CDR3: CASSEGLAGGLGELFF
size: .; D: .; V: TRBV5-1; J: TRBJ2-6; DNA: TGCGCCAGCAGCTTGAATCAGGGGAGCGTTGGATCTGGGGCCAACGTCCTGACTTTC; CDR3: CASSLNQGSVGSGANVLTF
size: .; D: .; V: TRBV7-2; J: TRBJ2-2; DNA: TGTGCCAGCAGCTTAGACTCGCGGGGGAACACCGGGGAGCTGTTTTTT; CDR3: CASSLDSRGNTGELFF
size: .; D: TRBD1; V: TRBV7-9; J: TRBJ1-2; DNA: TGTGCCAGCAGCGGGGAAGGGACAGTCTATGGCTACACCTTC; CDR3: CASSGEGTVYGYTF